One sample yielded the 27 T cell receptor beta chains listed below, sequenced in a study of cytomegalovirus exposure and HLA in healthy donors. 13 Jbeta primers and 60 Vbeta primers were used for the PCR. Sequenced by immunoSEQ multiplex PCR; TCRdb stores in-frame clones only, minus some. The sample records approximately 150,000 clones, nearly 80% being singletons. Material: PBMCs. The source is a man aged 35 to 55 in good health and CMV-seropositive.

Only one count was recorded for this clone. The J gene is TRBJ2-5, the V gene TRBV7-2, with TRBD2 identical over 7 bases. The germline CDR1 and CDR2 sequences are SGHTA and FQGNSA. The junction had 16 bases not matched to a gene; V was cut back by 7 bases and J by 5 bases. The CDR3 has 16 amino acids. The CDR3 DNA follows: TGTGCCAGCACCCCGACCAGTGGTCCGGGGGGTGAGACCCAGTACTTC. This encodes CASTPTSGPGGETQYF.

The genes are TRBV4-2 and TRBJ2-7; a possible D gene is TRBD2 (6 bases). The germline V and J ends were trimmed by 0 bases and 6 bases, with 15 bases remaining between them. The CDR3 has 15 residues. From germline, CDR1 is LGHNA and CDR2 YNFKEQ. The CDR3 sequence: CASSQDPGLKAEQYF. The DNA of the CDR3 is TGTGCCAGCAGCCAAGATCCGGGACTCAAGGCCGAGCAGTACTTC.

The chain links TRBV19 to TRBJ2-1; 7 positions match TRBD2. The junction had 12 bases not matched to a gene; V was cut back by 5 bases and J by 8 bases. CDR1 and CDR2 from the germline V gene are LNHDA and SQIVND (reference sequence). The CDR3 covers 15 residues. The CDR3 DNA sequence: TGTGCCAGTAGTCTACCCGGGACTACCGATGATGAGCAGTTCTTC. Translation: CASSLPGTTDDEQFF.

The rearrangement links TRBV2 to TRBJ1-1; 8 positions match TRBD1. The CDR3 spans 15 residues. The V and J ends lost 4 bases and 4 bases, in that order; junction bases with no gene match: 8. The V gene's germline CDR1 is SNHLY and CDR2 FYNNEI. The CDR3 is CASSVLQGAGTEAFF. The CDR3 DNA follows: TGTGCCAGCAGTGTACTCCAGGGGGCTGGCACTGAAGCTTTCTTT. Supplemented by reference TRBV2 and TRBJ1-1, the full variable domain reads EPEVTQTPSHQVTQMGQEVILRCVPISNHLYFYWYRQILGQKVEFLVSFYNNEISEKSEIFDDQFSVERPDGSNFTLKIRSTKLEDSAMYFCASSVLQGAGTEAFFGQGTRLTVV.

The chain recombines TRBV27 with TRBJ1-4; 8 bases line up with TRBD1. The germline gives CDR1 MNHEY, CDR2 SMNVEV (reference sequence). This CDR3 contains 13 residues. V lost 9 bases and J lost 5; bases outside the gene matches: 5. The CDR3 DNA follows: TGTGCCAGGTCGACAGGGGAGAATGAAAAACTGTTTTTT. This translates into CARSTGENEKLFF. The full variable domain, completed using reference TRBV27 and TRBJ1-4, is EAQVTQNPRYLITVTGKKLTVTCSQNMNHEYMSWYRQDPGLGLRQIYYSMNVEVTDKGDVPEGYKVSRKEKRNFPLILESPSPNQTSLYFCARSTGENEKLFFGSGTQLSVL.

The chain has TRBV7-9 and TRBJ1-4, with 7 nucleotides matching TRBD1. This CDR3 contains 15 residues. In germline, CDR1 is SEHNR, CDR2 FQNEAQ (reference sequence). V was pared by 5 bases and J by 5 bases, with 8 bases of the junction left unmatched. Written as DNA, the CDR3 is TGTGCCAGCAGCCCCCCCGGGACAGCAAATGAAAAACTGTTTTTT. Residues: CASSPPGTANEKLFF.

The rearrangement uses TRBV5-1 and TRBJ2-7, with 10 bases lining up with TRBD2. The CDR3 length is 15 residues. Trimming cost V 1 base and J 2 bases; bases outside gene matches: 3. Per germline, CDR1 SGHRS and CDR2 YFSETQ. CDR3 bases: TGCGCCAGCAGCTTGACTAGCGGGGTCACCTACGAGCAGTACTTC. Encoded protein: CASSLTSGVTYEQYF. Using reference TRBV5-1 and TRBJ2-7 for the parts outside the CDR3, the full variable domain is KAGVTQTPRYLIKTRGQQVTLSCSPISGHRSVSWYQQTPGQGLQFLFEYFSETQRNKGNFPGRFSGRQFSNSRSEMNVSTLELGDSALYLCASSLTSGVTYEQYFGPGTRLTVT.

This sequence joins TRBV7-9 and TRBJ2-2, with 9 bases that match TRBD1. The V and J ends lost 4 bases and 6 bases, in that order; junction bases with no gene match: 9. This CDR3 region has 16 residues. Germline lookup yields CDR1 SEHNR and CDR2 FQNEAQ (reference sequence). The CDR3 nucleotides are TGTGCCAGCAGCTCCATCGGACAGGGGAAGGCCGGGGAGCTGTTTTTT. Its translation: CASSSIGQGKAGELFF.

The rearrangement links TRBV7-3 to TRBJ2-7; 14 bases are a match to TRBD2. This CDR3 has 18 amino acids. Germline lookup yields CDR1 SGHTA and CDR2 FQGTGA. V lost 3 bases to trimming and J lost 5 bases; unmatched junction nucleotides: 12. CDR3 DNA: TGTGCCAGCAGCTTGCCGGGACTAGCGGGAGTCAGGAGCAACGAGCAGTACTTC. Translation gives CASSLPGLAGVRSNEQYF.

This chain connects TRBV11-2 to TRBJ2-7, with D possibly matching TRBD1 (7 bases). Trimming removed 1 base from V and 2 bases from J, with 12 bases in between. CDR3 length: 15 residues. Per germline, CDR1 SGHAT and CDR2 FQNNGV. The CDR3 bases are TGTGCCAGCAGCTTAGGGAGGGGGCGAGCCTACGAGCAGTACTTC. Amino acid sequence: CASSLGRGRAYEQYF.

V gene TRBV18 combines with J gene TRBJ1-2, with 7 bases that match TRBD1. This CDR3 is 15 amino acids long. The J segment lost 5 bases and the V segment lost 8 bases, leaving 14 bases of the junction unmatched. The V gene's germline CDR1 is KGHSH and CDR2 LQKENI. The CDR3 loop reads CASPTGTEMWYGYTF. The DNA for the CDR3 is TGTGCCAGCCCCACTGGGACAGAAATGTGGTATGGCTACACCTTC.

This clone has more than one count but fewer than ten. This rearrangement joins TRBV5-6 to TRBJ1-1, with no clear D. With 5 bases removed from V and 4 bases from J, the gap between germline ends came to 12 bases. The CDR3 extends over 13 amino acids. Germline V gives CDR1 SGHDT, CDR2 YYEEEE. In DNA form, the CDR3 reads TGTGCCAGCAGGGGAGAGGGCGGCACTGAAGCTTTCTTT. Protein product: CASRGEGGTEAFF.

This chain joins TRBV11-2 and TRBJ2-4; D gene unclear. This CDR3 has 11 residues. CDR1 is SGHAT, CDR2 FQNNGV, per germline. Trimming removed 0 bases from V and 11 bases from J, with 5 bases in between. CDR3 DNA: TGTGCCAGCAGCTTAGACGGGTTTCAGTACTTC. Translated, it gives CASSLDGFQYF.

The CDR3 is CASSDQAGVLTDTQYF. CDR3 DNA: TGTGCCAGCAGTGATCAGGCGGGGGTCCTTACAGATACGCAGTATTTT. The chain joins TRBV25-1 to TRBJ2-3, with 7 bases identical to TRBD2. The CDR3 spans 16 residues. The germline gives CDR1 MGHDK, CDR2 SYGVNS. Trimming took 3 bases from V and 3 from J; bases not matched to a gene: 9.

V gene TRBV5-4 combines with J gene TRBJ2-3, with 11 bases identical to TRBD2. Germline V lookup: CDR1 SGHNT, CDR2 YYREEE (reference sequence). CDR3 size: 17 residues. J lost 6 bases, V lost 0 bases, and 9 bases had no gene match. This CDR3 is CASSLEISGGAGDTQYF. In nucleotides, the CDR3 is TGTGCCAGCAGCTTGGAGATTAGCGGGGGGGCCGGGGATACGCAGTATTTT.

The chain employs TRBV5-1 and TRBJ1-4, with 11 bases that match TRBD1. Germline-derived CDR1 and CDR2 are SGHRS and YFSETQ. The CDR3 runs to 16 residues. V lost 5 bases to trimming and J lost 8 bases; unmatched junction nucleotides: 11. The CDR3 loop reads CASRGQGEGAREKLFF. In DNA, the CDR3 is TGCGCCAGCAGGGGACAGGGGGAAGGTGCGCGAGAAAAACTGTTTTTT.

This clone was seen once. The chain couples TRBV28 to TRBJ2-7; 13 bases agree with TRBD2. The CDR3 is made up of 15 amino acids. Germline assignment: CDR1 MDHEN and CDR2 SYDVKM. Losses at the gene ends were 5 bases for V and 4 bases for J; bases not matched to a gene: 5. The DNA of the CDR3 is TGTGCCAGCAGTGGGCGGACTAGCGGGGGATACGAGCAGTACTTC. Translated, it gives CASSGRTSGGYEQYF.

The rearrangement joins TRBV6-8 to TRBJ2-5, with 7 bases lining up with TRBD2. V lost 2 bases and J lost 5; bases outside the gene matches: 8. Germline CDR1 and CDR2: MNHGY and SAAAGT. The CDR3 spans 15 residues. CDR3 coding DNA: TGTGCCAGCAGTTACCCCCGCGGGAGAGGGGAGACCCAGTACTTC. Encoded protein: CASSYPRGRGETQYF.

This clone appeared a few times. The chain uses TRBV19 and TRBJ2-1; possible D gene TRBD1, 5 bases. V lost 3 bases and J lost 7, with 13 bases in between. CDR3 length: 14 residues. Germline CDR1 reads LNHDA; CDR2 reads SQIVND (reference sequence). The CDR3 reads CASSIEGVGNEQFF. The CDR3 region has the DNA TGTGCCAGTAGTATCGAAGGGGTGGGTAATGAGCAGTTCTTC.

The chain links TRBV11-3 to TRBJ1-6; 9 bases are shared with TRBD1. This CDR3 comprises 17 residues. Germline values: CDR1 SGHNT, CDR2 YENEEA. V shed 5 bases and J 2 bases; nucleotides not matched to a gene: 7. CDR3 residues: CASSPPGQGAYNSPLHF. As DNA, the CDR3 is TGTGCCAGCAGCCCACCGGGACAGGGCGCCTATAATTCACCCCTCCACTTT.

This clone was seen a single time. The chain joins TRBV5-6 to TRBJ2-7, with 9 bases matching TRBD1. Trimming took 4 bases from V and 5 from J; bases not matched to a gene: 7. Germline CDR1 reads SGHDT; CDR2 reads YYEEEE. CDR3 size: 14 residues. The CDR3 DNA follows: TGTGCCAGCAGCCAAGGACAGGGGAAGGACGAGCAGTACTTC. It encodes CASSQGQGKDEQYF.

The table lists this clone with a count of one. This sequence joins TRBV11-2 and TRBJ1-2; 8 bases are a match to TRBD1. Looked up from germline, CDR1 is SGHAT and CDR2 is FQNNGV. J lost 4 bases, V lost 4 bases, and 5 bases had no gene match. The length of the CDR3 is 14 residues. In DNA form, the CDR3 reads TGTGCCAGCAGCTCCGGACAGGGTGGCTATGGCTACACCTTC. As protein: CASSSGQGGYGYTF. Using reference TRBV11-2 and TRBJ1-2 for the parts outside the CDR3, the full variable domain is EAGVAQSPRYKIIEKRQSVAFWCNPISGHATLYWYQQILGQGPKLLIQFQNNGVVDDSQLPKDRFSAERLKGVDSTLKIQPAKLEDSAVYLCASSSGQGGYGYTFGSGTRLTVV.

This clone was counted between two and nine times. The chain carries TRBV11-3 and TRBJ2-2; 7 bases are shared with TRBD1. The CDR3 length is 17 residues. The J segment lost 1 base and the V segment lost 4 bases, leaving 9 bases of the junction unmatched. Germline lookup yields CDR1 SGHNT and CDR2 YENEEA. The CDR3 coding sequence is TGTGCCAGCAGCTCTTACCCCGGGACAGAGAACACCGGGGAGCTGTTTTTT. It encodes CASSSYPGTENTGELFF. The whole variable domain, filled in from reference TRBV11-3 and TRBJ2-2, reads EAGVVQSPRYKIIEKKQPVAFWCNPISGHNTLYWYLQNLGQGPELLIRYENEEAVDDSQLPKDRFSAERLKGVDSTLKIQPAELGDSAVYLCASSSYPGTENTGELFFGEGSRLTVL.

The chain has TRBV5-1 and TRBJ2-7, with 7 bases matching TRBD2. The V gene's germline CDR1 is SGHRS and CDR2 YFSETQ. There are 17 residues in the CDR3. Germline trimming cut 1 base from V and 3 bases from J; bases unmatched to any gene: 13. The DNA for the CDR3 is TGCGCCAGCAGCTTGTTTGGCATAGCGGGCGCGCTCTACGAGCAGTACTTC. It codes for CASSLFGIAGALYEQYF.

DNA for the CDR3: TGTGCCAGCAGCTCCCGACTAGCGGGCGGGGAGACCCAGTACTTC. It encodes CASSSRLAGGETQYF. The rearrangement uses TRBV5-4 and TRBJ2-5, with 10 bases aligning to TRBD2. Germline V gives CDR1 SGHNT, CDR2 YYREEE (reference sequence). With 3 bases clipped from V and 5 bases from J, the junction kept 7 bases outside the gene matches. The CDR3 runs 15 residues.

This clone appeared a single time. The chain couples TRBV7-2 to TRBJ2-7; 14 bases align to TRBD2. J gave up 6 bases and V 5 bases, and 6 bases lay outside the gene matches. The CDR3 consists of 15 residues. Germline CDR1 is SGHTA and CDR2 is FQGNSA. The CDR3 bases are TGTGCCAGCAGCCAGGGACTAGCGGGAGTCGGCGAGCAGTACTTC. Its protein product is CASSQGLAGVGEQYF.

This chain connects TRBV13 to TRBJ2-7, with no clear D. V was shortened by 7 bases and J by 0 bases, with 13 bases between the two germline ends. This CDR3 spans 14 amino acids. Germline V gene data show CDR1 as PRHDT and CDR2 as FYEKMQ (reference sequence). The CDR3 nucleotides are TGTGCCAGCACCTACAGTAGAACCTCCTACGAGCAGTACTTC. Its protein product is CASTYSRTSYEQYF. Full variable domain (rest looked up from reference TRBV13 and TRBJ2-7): AAGVIQSPRHLIKEKRETATLKCYPIPRHDTVYWYQQGPGQDPQFLISFYEKMQSDKGSIPDRFSAQQFSDYHSELNMSSLELGDSALYFCASTYSRTSYEQYFGPGTRLTVT.